One T cell receptor beta chain is described in this entry. These data originate in a study of blood T cell repertoires in COVID-19. Measured with immunoSEQ multiplex PCR; TCRdb has only the in-frame clones, and not every one. The repertoire holds 150,000 to 200,000 clones, with about 84% as singletons. Recruitment covered roughly 22 US areas and drew participants whose ages spanned about 18 to 89 years. Trimming cost V 6 bases and J 3 bases, with 14 bases left between them. Germline V gene sequence: CDR1 SGHTA, CDR2 FQGNSA. The CDR3 is made up of 15 amino acids. The sequence derives from a man in his fifties who had recovered from COVID-19. The V gene is TRBV7-2, the J gene TRBJ2-2; D is perhaps TRBD1 (6 bases). Material for sequencing was PBMCs or T cells enriched from blood (not recorded which). The CDR3 is CASSYATGDTGELFF. The CDR3 DNA reads TGTGCCAGCAGTTATGCGACAGGCGACACCGGGGAGCTGTTTTTT. Filled out from reference TRBV7-2 and TRBJ2-2, the complete variable domain reads GAGVSQSPSNKVTEKGKDVELRCDPISGHTALYWYRQSLGQGLEFLIYFQGNSAPDKSGLPSDRFSAERTGGSVSTLTIQRTQQEDSAVYLCASSYATGDTGELFFGEGSRLTVL.